Each of the 4 T cell receptor beta chains below was sequenced from the same sample in a study of shared clonotypes between healthy human individuals. Sequencing was performed with immunoSEQ multiplex PCR; in TCRdb, only in-frame clones are kept and a portion is missing. The sample has fewer than 1 million clones, approximately 96% seen once; the top ten hold under 0.25%. Terminally differentiated effector memory CD45RA+ cells were excluded by CCR7 positive selection of CD45RO-negative cells. The sample taken for sequencing was naive CD8+ T cells sorted from blood. These receptor sequences come from a man aged 30 to 39 in good health.

The chain joins TRBV4-3 to TRBJ2-2, with unresolved D. This CDR3 spans 14 amino acids. Between the trimmed V and J ends, which lost 0 bases and 3 bases, there was a span of 5 bases. From germline, CDR1 is LGHNA and CDR2 YSLEER. Written as DNA, the CDR3 is TGCGCCAGCAGCCAAGATATGTACACCGGGGAGCTGTTTTTT. Translation: CASSQDMYTGELFF.

The chain is built from TRBV2 and TRBJ1-4; D gene uncertain. V lost 6 bases to trimming and J lost 7 bases, with 12 bases between them. Germline CDR1 SNHLY, CDR2 FYNNEI. CDR3 length: 13 amino acids. Here the CDR3 DNA reads TGTGCCAGCAGACCACGGGAGGCTGAAAAACTGTTTTTT. Its translation: CASRPREAEKLFF.

This rearrangement joins TRBV10-3 to TRBJ2-3; D might be TRBD2 (6 bases). Germline V gene data show CDR1 as ENHRY and CDR2 as SYGVKD. This CDR3 is built from 15 residues. V was clipped by 3 bases and J by 2 bases, with 12 bases between them. The DNA of the CDR3 is TGTGCCATCAGTGAACAGAGCGGGTCCACAGATACGCAGTATTTT. This sequence encodes CAISEQSGSTDTQYF.

The V gene is TRBV5-1, the J gene TRBJ2-1; D uncertain. V was cut by 4 bases and J by 4 bases, with 6 bases left in between. This CDR3 contains 12 residues. Germline V lookup: CDR1 SGHRS, CDR2 YFSETQ. Here the CDR3 reads CASSHAYNEQFF. DNA of the CDR3: TGCGCCAGCAGCCATGCGTACAATGAGCAGTTCTTC.